This TCR beta chain was obtained from a study of T-cell memory formation after mild COVID-19. The CDR3 length is 15 residues. Germline CDR1 DFQATT, CDR2 SNEGSKA (reference sequence). Trimming left V 1 base short and J 6 bases short, with 18 bases between. TCRdb independently ran MiXCR on the 5' RACE reads; one entry per CDR3 protein. The profile shows approximately 350,000 distinct CDR3 sequences, about an eighth of them singletons. V and J are TRBV20-1 and TRBJ1-2; D possibly corresponds to TRBD1 (5 bases). Sequenced sample: PBMCs or a T cell subset sorted from them (not recorded which). The source of this sequence is a young man who had mild COVID-19 (a few samples of this study predate the infection). Cell type and time point are not known. CDR3 residues: CSARALPAPGDGYTF. In DNA form, the CDR3 reads TGCAGTGCTAGAGCCCTACCGGCCCCGGGGGATGGCTACACCTTC.